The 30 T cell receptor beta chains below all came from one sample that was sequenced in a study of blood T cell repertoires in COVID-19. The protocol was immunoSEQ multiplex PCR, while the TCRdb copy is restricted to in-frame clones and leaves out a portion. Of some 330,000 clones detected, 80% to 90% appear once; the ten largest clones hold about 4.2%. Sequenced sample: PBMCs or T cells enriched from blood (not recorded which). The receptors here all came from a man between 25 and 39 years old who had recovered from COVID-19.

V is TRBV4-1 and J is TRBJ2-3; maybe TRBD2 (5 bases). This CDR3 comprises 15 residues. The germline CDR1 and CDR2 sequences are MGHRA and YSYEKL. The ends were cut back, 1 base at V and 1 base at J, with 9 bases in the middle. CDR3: CASSQARGGTDTQYF. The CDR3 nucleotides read TGCGCCAGCAGCCAAGCCCGGGGAGGCACAGATACGCAGTATTTT.

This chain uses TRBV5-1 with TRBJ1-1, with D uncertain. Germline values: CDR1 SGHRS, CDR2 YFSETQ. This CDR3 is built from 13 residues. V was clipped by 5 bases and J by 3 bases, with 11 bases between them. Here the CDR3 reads CASRRLIDTEAFF. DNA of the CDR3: TGCGCCAGCAGGAGATTAATTGACACTGAAGCTTTCTTT.

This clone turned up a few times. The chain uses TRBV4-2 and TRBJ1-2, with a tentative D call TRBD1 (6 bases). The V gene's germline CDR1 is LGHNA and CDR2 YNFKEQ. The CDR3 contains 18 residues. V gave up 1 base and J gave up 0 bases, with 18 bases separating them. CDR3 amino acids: CASSQVSRGVTSNYGYTF. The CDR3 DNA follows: TGTGCCAGCAGCCAAGTATCCAGGGGCGTTACCTCTAACTATGGCTACACCTTC.

In nucleotides, the CDR3 is TGCGCCAGCAGCTTGGGGGTGACTAATGAGCAGTTCTTC. Its translation: CASSLGVTNEQFF. This chain joins TRBV5-1 and TRBJ2-1, with unresolved D. Trimming removed 0 bases at V and 7 bases at J, with 8 bases between. This CDR3 is 13 amino acids long. Germline-derived CDR1 and CDR2 are SGHRS and YFSETQ.

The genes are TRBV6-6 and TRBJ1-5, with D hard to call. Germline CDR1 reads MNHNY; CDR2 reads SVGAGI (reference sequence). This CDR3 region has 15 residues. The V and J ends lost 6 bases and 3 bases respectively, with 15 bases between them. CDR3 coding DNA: TGTGCCAGCAGGACGACGGCAGCGGCCAATCAGCCCCAGCATTTT. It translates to CASRTTAAANQPQHF.

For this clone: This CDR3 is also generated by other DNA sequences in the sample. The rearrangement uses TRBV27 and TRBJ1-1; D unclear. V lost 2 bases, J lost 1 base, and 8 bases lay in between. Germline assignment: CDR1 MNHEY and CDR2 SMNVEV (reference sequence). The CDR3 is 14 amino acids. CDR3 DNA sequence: TGTGCCAGCAGTTTACGCCGGGGGAACACTGAAGCTTTCTTT. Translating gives CASSLRRGNTEAFF.

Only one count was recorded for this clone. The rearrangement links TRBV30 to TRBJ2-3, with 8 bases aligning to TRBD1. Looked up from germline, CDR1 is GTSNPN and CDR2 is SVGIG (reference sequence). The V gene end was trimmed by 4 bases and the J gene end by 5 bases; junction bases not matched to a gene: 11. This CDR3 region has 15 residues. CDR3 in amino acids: CAWIDRTGLIDTQYF. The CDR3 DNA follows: TGTGCCTGGATAGATCGGACAGGGCTCATAGATACGCAGTATTTT.

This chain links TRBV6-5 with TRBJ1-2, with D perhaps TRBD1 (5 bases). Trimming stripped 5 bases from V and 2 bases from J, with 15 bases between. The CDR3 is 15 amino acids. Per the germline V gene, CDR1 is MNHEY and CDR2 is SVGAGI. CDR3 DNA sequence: TGTGCCAGCAGTACCCCCGGCAGGGTCAACTATGGCTACACCTTC. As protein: CASSTPGRVNYGYTF.

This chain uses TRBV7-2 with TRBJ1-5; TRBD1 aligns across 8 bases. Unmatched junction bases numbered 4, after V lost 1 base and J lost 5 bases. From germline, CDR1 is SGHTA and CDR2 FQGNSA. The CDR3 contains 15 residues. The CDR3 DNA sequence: TGTGCCAGCAGCTTAGGTGGCAGGGGGCATCAGCCCCAGCATTTT. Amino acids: CASSLGGRGHQPQHF.

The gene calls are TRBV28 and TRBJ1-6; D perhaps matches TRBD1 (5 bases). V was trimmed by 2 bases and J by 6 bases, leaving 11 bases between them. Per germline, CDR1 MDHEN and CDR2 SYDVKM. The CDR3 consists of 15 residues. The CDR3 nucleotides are TGTGCCAGCAGTTTAGCTCGGCAGGGTAATTCACCCCTCCACTTT. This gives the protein CASSLARQGNSPLHF.

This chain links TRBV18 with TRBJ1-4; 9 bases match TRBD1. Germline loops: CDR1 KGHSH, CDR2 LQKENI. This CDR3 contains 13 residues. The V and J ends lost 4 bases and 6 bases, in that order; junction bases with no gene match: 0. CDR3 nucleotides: TGTGCCAGCTCACGGGACAGGGATGAAAAACTGTTTTTT. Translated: CASSRDRDEKLFF.

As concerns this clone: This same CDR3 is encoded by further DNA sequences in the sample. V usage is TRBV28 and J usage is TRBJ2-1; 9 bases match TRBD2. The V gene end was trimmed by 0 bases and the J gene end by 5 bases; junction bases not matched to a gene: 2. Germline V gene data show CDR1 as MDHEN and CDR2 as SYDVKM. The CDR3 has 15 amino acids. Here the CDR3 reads CASSLWTSGDNEQFF. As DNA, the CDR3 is TGTGCCAGCAGTTTATGGACTAGCGGAGACAATGAGCAGTTCTTC.

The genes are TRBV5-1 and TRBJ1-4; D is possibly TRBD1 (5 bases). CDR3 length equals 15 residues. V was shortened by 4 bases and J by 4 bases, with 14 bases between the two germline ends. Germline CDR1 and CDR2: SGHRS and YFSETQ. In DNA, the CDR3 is TGCGCCAGCAGCCCATCGACAGCCCTTAATGAAAAACTGTTTTTT. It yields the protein CASSPSTALNEKLFF. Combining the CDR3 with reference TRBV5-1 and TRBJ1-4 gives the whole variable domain KAGVTQTPRYLIKTRGQQVTLSCSPISGHRSVSWYQQTPGQGLQFLFEYFSETQRNKGNFPGRFSGRQFSNSRSEMNVSTLELGDSALYLCASSPSTALNEKLFFGSGTQLSVL.

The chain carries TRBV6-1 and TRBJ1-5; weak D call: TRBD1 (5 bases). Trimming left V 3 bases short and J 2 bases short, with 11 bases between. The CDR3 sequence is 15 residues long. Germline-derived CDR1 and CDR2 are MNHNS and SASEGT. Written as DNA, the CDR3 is TGTGCCAGCAGTGATGTCCCACAGGGCAATCAGCCCCAGCATTTT. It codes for CASSDVPQGNQPQHF.

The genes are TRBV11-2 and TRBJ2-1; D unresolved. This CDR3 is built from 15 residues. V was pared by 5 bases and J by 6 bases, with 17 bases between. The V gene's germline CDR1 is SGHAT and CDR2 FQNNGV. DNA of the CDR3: TGTGCCAGCAGCCTCTCCCCCTACCCCTCCAATGAGCAGTTCTTC. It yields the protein CASSLSPYPSNEQFF.

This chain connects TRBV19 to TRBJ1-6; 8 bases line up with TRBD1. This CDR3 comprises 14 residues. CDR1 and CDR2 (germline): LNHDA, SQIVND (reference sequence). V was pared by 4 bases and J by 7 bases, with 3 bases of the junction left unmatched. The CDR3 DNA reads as TGTGCCAGTAGTAGGACAGGGCCCAATTCACCCCTCCACTTT. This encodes CASSRTGPNSPLHF.

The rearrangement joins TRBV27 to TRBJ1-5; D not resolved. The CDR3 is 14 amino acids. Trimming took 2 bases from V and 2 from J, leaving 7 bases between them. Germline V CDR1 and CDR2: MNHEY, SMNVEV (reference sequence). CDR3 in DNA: TGTGCCAGCAGTTTAATGTCTGGCAATCAGCCCCAGCATTTT. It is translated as CASSLMSGNQPQHF.

CDR3 nucleotides: TGCGCCAGCAGCTTCAAGACAGGCGGCCGGGACACTGAAGCTTTCTTT. It encodes CASSFKTGGRDTEAFF. V gene TRBV5-1 combines with J gene TRBJ1-1, with D perhaps matching TRBD1 (6 bases). The CDR3 spans 16 residues. V was cut by 2 bases and J by 3 bases, with 17 bases left in between. Germline V gene sequence: CDR1 SGHRS, CDR2 YFSETQ.

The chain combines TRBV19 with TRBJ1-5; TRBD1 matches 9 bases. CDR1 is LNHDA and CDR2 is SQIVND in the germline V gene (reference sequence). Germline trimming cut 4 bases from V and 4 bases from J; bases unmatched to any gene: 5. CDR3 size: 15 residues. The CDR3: CASSRTGDGNQPQHF. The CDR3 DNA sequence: TGTGCCAGTAGTAGGACAGGGGACGGTAATCAGCCCCAGCATTTT. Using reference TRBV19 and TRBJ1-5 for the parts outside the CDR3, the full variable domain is DGGITQSPKYLFRKEGQNVTLSCEQNLNHDAMYWYRQDPGQGLRLIYYSQIVNDFQKGDIAEGYSVSREKKESFPLTVTSAQKNPTAFYLCASSRTGDGNQPQHFGDGTRLSIL.

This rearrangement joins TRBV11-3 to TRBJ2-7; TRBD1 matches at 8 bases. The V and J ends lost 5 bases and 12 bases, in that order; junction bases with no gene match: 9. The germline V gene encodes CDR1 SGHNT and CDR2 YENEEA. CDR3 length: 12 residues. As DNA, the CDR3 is TGTGCCAGCAGCCCCAGGGGGCCCGAGAGGTACTTC. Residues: CASSPRGPERYF.

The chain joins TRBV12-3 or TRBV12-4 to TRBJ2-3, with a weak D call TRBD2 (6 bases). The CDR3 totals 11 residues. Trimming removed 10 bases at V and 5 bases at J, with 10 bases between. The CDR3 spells CATGREDTQYF. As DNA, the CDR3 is TGTGCCACCGGGCGGGAAGATACGCAGTATTTT.

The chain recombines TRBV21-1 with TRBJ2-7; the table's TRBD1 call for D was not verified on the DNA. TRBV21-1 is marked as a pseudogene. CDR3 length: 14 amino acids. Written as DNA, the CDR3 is TGTGCCAGCAGCAAATTTAGGCAGGCCTACGAGCAGTACTTC. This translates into CASSKFRQAYEQYF.

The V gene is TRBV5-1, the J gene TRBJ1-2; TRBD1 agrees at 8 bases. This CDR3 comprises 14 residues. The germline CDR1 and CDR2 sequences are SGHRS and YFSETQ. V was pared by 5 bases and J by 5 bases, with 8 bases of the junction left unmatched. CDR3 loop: CASRAGTGVYGYTF. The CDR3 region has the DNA TGCGCCAGCAGAGCCGGGACAGGCGTTTATGGCTACACCTTC.

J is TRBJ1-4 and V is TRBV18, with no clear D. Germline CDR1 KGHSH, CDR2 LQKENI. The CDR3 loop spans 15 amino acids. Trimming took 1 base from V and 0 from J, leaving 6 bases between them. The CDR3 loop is CASSPLTSTNEKLFF. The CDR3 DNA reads TGTGCCAGCTCACCACTGACTTCAACTAATGAAAAACTGTTTTTT.

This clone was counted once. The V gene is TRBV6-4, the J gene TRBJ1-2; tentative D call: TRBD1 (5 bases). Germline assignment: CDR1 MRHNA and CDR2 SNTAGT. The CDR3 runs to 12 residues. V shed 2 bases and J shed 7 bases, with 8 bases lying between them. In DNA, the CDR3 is TGTGCCAGCAGTGACAGGGGCAGTGGCTACACCTTC. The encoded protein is CASSDRGSGYTF.

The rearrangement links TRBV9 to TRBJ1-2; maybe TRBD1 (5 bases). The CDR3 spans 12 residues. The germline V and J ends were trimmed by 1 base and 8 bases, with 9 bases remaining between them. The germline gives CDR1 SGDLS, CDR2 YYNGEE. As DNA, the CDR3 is TGTGCCAGCAGCGTATGGGGGGACGGCTACACCTTC. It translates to CASSVWGDGYTF. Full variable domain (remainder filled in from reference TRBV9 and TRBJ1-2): DSGVTQTPKHLITATGQRVTLRCSPRSGDLSVYWYQQSLDQGLQFLIQYYNGEERAKGNILERFSAQQFPDLHSELNLSSLELGDSALYFCASSVWGDGYTFGSGTRLTVV.

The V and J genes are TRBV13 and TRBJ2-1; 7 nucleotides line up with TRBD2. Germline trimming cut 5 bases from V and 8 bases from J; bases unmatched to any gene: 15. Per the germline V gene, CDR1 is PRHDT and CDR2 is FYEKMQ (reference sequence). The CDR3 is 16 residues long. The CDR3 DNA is TGTGCCAGCAGCCTCTTGAGGGCGGGAGTCAGGGATGAGCAGTTCTTC. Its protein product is CASSLLRAGVRDEQFF.

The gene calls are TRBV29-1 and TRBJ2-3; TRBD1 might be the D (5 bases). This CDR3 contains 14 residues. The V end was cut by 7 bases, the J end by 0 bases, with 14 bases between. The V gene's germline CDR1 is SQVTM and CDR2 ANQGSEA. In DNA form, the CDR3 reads TGCAGCGCCCGACAGATCCCTAGCACAGATACGCAGTATTTT. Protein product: CSARQIPSTDTQYF.

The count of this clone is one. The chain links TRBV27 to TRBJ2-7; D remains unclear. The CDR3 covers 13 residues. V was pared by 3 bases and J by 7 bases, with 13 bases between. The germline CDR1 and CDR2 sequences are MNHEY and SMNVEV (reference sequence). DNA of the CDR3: TGTGCCAGCAGTTTTGGAGTTCCTGATGAGCAGTACTTC. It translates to CASSFGVPDEQYF.

This CDR3 reads CASSRQGARTGELFF. CDR3 nucleotide sequence: TGTGCCAGCAGTCGACAGGGGGCGCGTACCGGGGAGCTGTTTTTT. This rearrangement joins TRBV28 to TRBJ2-2; TRBD1 matches 10 bases. This CDR3 region has 15 residues. Germline V gene data show CDR1 as MDHEN and CDR2 as SYDVKM. V lost 5 bases and J lost 5; bases outside the gene matches: 5.